This T cell receptor (beta chain) was identified during a study of cytomegalovirus exposure and HLA in healthy donors. Study conclusions and caveats: Presence/absence analyses assumed roughly uniform sequencing depth across donors, which may not hold.

PCR involved 60 Vbeta and 13 Jbeta primers. TCRdb's table, derived via immunoSEQ multiplex PCR, lists solely in-frame clones and lacks some. This sample carries 140,000 or so clones, around four fifths of them seen once, and the ten largest clones take 2% to 2.5%. Note on this clone: Its antigen is still unknown.

The CDR3 consists of 14 residues. Germline CDR1 reads LNHNV; CDR2 reads YYDKDF (reference sequence). Between the trimmed V and J ends, which lost 5 bases and 3 bases, there was a span of 14 bases. Sequenced: PBMCs. The chain couples TRBV15 to TRBJ2-7; tentatively, D is TRBD1 (6 bases). This clonotype was obtained from a boy younger than 10 in good health and CMV-seronegative. Written as DNA, the CDR3 is TGTGCCACCAGCCTTATGGCAGGGGACTACGAGCAGTACTTC. It encodes CATSLMAGDYEQYF.